Following are 23 T cell receptor beta chains from one sample sequenced in a study of blood T cell repertoires in COVID-19. The method was immunoSEQ multiplex PCR; TCRdb's version includes in-frame clones alone and lacks a portion of them. The table includes some 20,000 clones, just under 90% detected once. The sample consisted of peripheral blood. These receptors came from a human donor in a cohort sampled during active COVID-19.

This clone has just one count. The chain combines TRBV30 with TRBJ1-2, with D possibly matching TRBD1 (6 bases). This CDR3 region has 12 residues. V lost 5 bases and J 8 bases, leaving 15 bases between the germline ends. Germline V lookup: CDR1 GTSNPN, CDR2 SVGIG (reference sequence). In DNA, the CDR3 is TGTGCCTGGGGTACAGGGAAGGGAGGCTACACCTTC. This sequence encodes CAWGTGKGGYTF.

The chain combines TRBV4-1 with TRBJ2-3; a possible D gene is TRBD2 (6 bases). CDR1 MGHRA and CDR2 YSYEKL come from the germline V gene. V was clipped by 2 bases and J by 6 bases, with 18 bases between them. The CDR3 totals 16 residues. This CDR3 is CASSQPGGTRRDTQYF. CDR3 DNA: TGCGCCAGCAGCCAACCCGGCGGGACCCGGCGGGATACGCAGTATTTT.

V usage is TRBV5-1 and J usage is TRBJ1-2, with a weak D call TRBD1 (6 bases). The V end was cut by 0 bases, the J end by 2 bases, with 11 bases between. Germline V lookup: CDR1 SGHRS, CDR2 YFSETQ. This CDR3 has 15 residues. The chain's CDR3 is CASSLGGHENYGYTF. The CDR3 nucleotides read TGCGCCAGCAGCTTGGGGGGACATGAAAACTATGGCTACACCTTC.

The genes are TRBV19 and TRBJ2-1, with D possibly being TRBD2 (5 bases). CDR1 is LNHDA and CDR2 is SQIVND in the germline V gene (reference sequence). V gave up 1 base and J gave up 8 bases, with 15 bases separating them. The CDR3 runs to 15 residues. CDR3: CASSIGNGIEYEQFF. The CDR3 nucleotides are TGTGCCAGTAGTATAGGGAACGGGATTGAGTATGAGCAGTTCTTC.

The chain uses TRBV30 and TRBJ2-7; possibly TRBD2 for D (5 bases). The CDR3 totals 13 residues. The germline gives CDR1 GTSNPN, CDR2 SVGIG (reference sequence). Trimming removed 1 base from V and 2 bases from J, with 9 bases in between. The DNA for the CDR3 is TGTGCCTGGAGTGGGGGAGTAGCCTACGAGCAGTACTTC. Protein: CAWSGGVAYEQYF.

In this sample, this clone is medium-sized (0.01 to 0.1%). The genes are TRBV7-3 and TRBJ1-2; D possibly corresponds to TRBD1 (6 bases). V shed 4 bases and J shed 6 bases, with 12 bases lying between them. The germline gives CDR1 SGHTA, CDR2 FQGTGA. The CDR3 spans 13 residues. For the CDR3, the DNA is TGTGCCAGCAGCTCGGGACAAGGGGATGGCTACACCTTC. Translating it yields CASSSGQGDGYTF.

This clone appeared a single time. Compared with germline, one end of the junction differs, possibly owing to a read error. The chain is built from TRBV28 and TRBJ1-5, with D possibly TRBD1 on 5 matching bases. This CDR3 has 17 amino acids. Germline loops: CDR1 MDHEN, CDR2 SYDVKM. The DNA for the CDR3 is TGTGCCAGCAGGTTATGGGATTACAGGTCTCGGGGGCAGCCCCAGCATTTT. It yields the protein CASRLWDYRSRGQPQHF.

Concerning this clone itself: Within the sample, other DNA sequences also encode this same CDR3. The CDR3 here is CASSIDRNTEAFF. The CDR3 DNA sequence: TGTGCCAGTAGTATAGACAGGAACACTGAAGCTTTCTTT. This chain links TRBV19 with TRBJ1-1, with D unresolved. Trimming pared 0 bases from V and 1 base from J, leaving 3 bases between. Germline values: CDR1 LNHDA, CDR2 SQIVND (reference sequence). This CDR3 region has 13 residues.

The chain recombines TRBV28 with TRBJ2-1; 9 nucleotides align to TRBD2. CDR1 is MDHEN, CDR2 SYDVKM, per germline. V lost 6 bases to trimming and J lost 3 bases; unmatched junction nucleotides: 6. This CDR3 is 15 amino acids long. CDR3 protein: CASRLPLAGYNEQFF. For the CDR3, the DNA is TGTGCCAGCAGGCTACCACTAGCGGGCTACAATGAGCAGTTCTTC.

This clone showed up just once. The chain couples TRBV28 to TRBJ2-7, with 8 bases that match TRBD2. CDR3 length: 13 amino acids. V shed 5 bases, J shed 1 base, and the junction held 1 base outside the gene matches. Germline V gene sequence: CDR1 MDHEN, CDR2 SYDVKM. The CDR3 spells CASSERESYEQYF. For the CDR3, the DNA is TGTGCCAGCAGTGAGCGGGAGTCCTACGAGCAGTACTTC.

The V call is TRBV18, the J call TRBJ1-3; D not resolved. V dropped 4 bases and J dropped 8 bases, with 9 bases sitting between them. The germline V gene has CDR1 KGHSH and CDR2 LQKENI. The CDR3 sequence is 12 residues long. The CDR3, as DNA: TGTGCCAGCTCACAAGAGCGAGACACCATATATTTT. This encodes CASSQERDTIYF.

The chain joins TRBV5-8 to TRBJ1-4; 7 bases align to TRBD1. From germline, CDR1 is SGHTS and CDR2 YDEGEE. The CDR3 is 13 residues long. V dropped 4 bases and J dropped 10; count of bases not matched to a gene: 7. The CDR3 loop is CASSTTGTGKLFF. CDR3 DNA: TGTGCCAGCAGCACGACAGGGACGGGAAAACTGTTTTTT.

The gene calls are TRBV6-5 and TRBJ1-4, with D possibly TRBD1 on 5 matching bases. The CDR3 runs to 15 residues. Germline assignment: CDR1 MNHEY and CDR2 SVGAGI. Trimming removed 6 bases at V and 2 bases at J, with 13 bases between. CDR3 in DNA: TGTGCCAGCAGGGGAGGGGCAGGGACTAATGAAAAACTGTTTTTT. Translating it yields CASRGGAGTNEKLFF.

V and J are TRBV19 and TRBJ1-5; possible D gene TRBD1, 5 bases. Trimming removed 7 bases at V and 0 bases at J, with 10 bases between. The CDR3 extends over 14 amino acids. The germline V gene has CDR1 LNHDA and CDR2 SQIVND (reference sequence). CDR3 DNA sequence: TGTGCCAGTAAAGTCCAGGGTAGCAATCAGCCCCAGCATTTT. This encodes CASKVQGSNQPQHF.

The chain links TRBV12-3 or TRBV12-4 to TRBJ2-3; D call uncertain. The CDR3 has 12 amino acids. V lost 5 bases, J lost 6 bases, and 9 bases lay in between. The DNA of the CDR3 is TGTGCCAGCAGTGCAACCCGGGATACGCAGTATTTT. It is translated as CASSATRDTQYF.

This chain connects TRBV5-1 to TRBJ1-1, with 7 positions matching TRBD1. This CDR3 region has 12 residues. V was clipped by 3 bases and J by 11 bases; unmatched bases: 7. Germline assignment: CDR1 SGHRS and CDR2 YFSETQ. In DNA form, the CDR3 reads TGCGCCAGCAGCTGGGACAGCCCACCCGCTTTCTTT. It yields the protein CASSWDSPPAFF.

This rearrangement joins TRBV7-3 to TRBJ2-3; D possibly corresponds to TRBD2 (6 bases). Germline CDR1 and CDR2: SGHTA and FQGTGA. The CDR3 totals 13 residues. V was shortened by 5 bases and J by 2 bases, with 8 bases between the two germline ends. The DNA of the CDR3 is TGTGCCAGCAGCCGGGAGCTCACAGATACGCAGTATTTT. Protein: CASSRELTDTQYF.

This sequence joins TRBV4-1 and TRBJ2-5, with 9 bases that match TRBD1. Unmatched junction bases numbered 5, after V lost 3 bases and J lost 3 bases. Germline loops: CDR1 MGHRA, CDR2 YSYEKL. The CDR3 loop spans 15 amino acids. The CDR3 loop reads CASSHPGQGKETQYF. CDR3 DNA: TGCGCCAGCAGCCACCCGGGACAGGGAAAAGAGACCCAGTACTTC.

V usage is TRBV24-1 and J usage is TRBJ1-1; TRBD1 matches 7 bases. The trim removed 4 bases at V and 1 base at J, leaving 8 bases unmatched. The CDR3 length is 16 residues. The germline V gene encodes CDR1 KGHDR and CDR2 SFDVKD. The CDR3 region has the DNA TGTGCCACCAGTGACAGAAGGGGGGACAGGAACACTGAAGCTTTCTTT. Residues: CATSDRRGDRNTEAFF.

This chain joins TRBV4-1 and TRBJ2-5, with D tentatively TRBD1 (6 bases). Trimming shortened V by 2 bases and J by 5 bases, and 15 bases separated the two germline ends. The CDR3 is 15 residues long. Germline V gene data show CDR1 as MGHRA and CDR2 as YSYEKL. The CDR3 nucleotides are TGCGCCAGCAGCCAACTACCGTGGCAGGGGGAGACCCAGTACTTC. This gives the protein CASSQLPWQGETQYF.

The CDR3 sequence is CASSLLTGDEAFF. CDR3 coding DNA: TGTGCCAGCAGTTTACTGACAGGGGACGAAGCTTTCTTT. The V gene is TRBV28, the J gene TRBJ1-1; 8 bases map to TRBD1. V lost 2 bases, J lost 8 bases, and 4 bases stayed unmatched. Germline assignment: CDR1 MDHEN and CDR2 SYDVKM. The CDR3 totals 13 residues.

This sequence joins TRBV18 and TRBJ1-5, with 7 bases matching TRBD1. The CDR3 loop spans 16 amino acids. Per the germline V gene, CDR1 is KGHSH and CDR2 is LQKENI. V gave up 5 bases and J gave up 1 base; unmatched junction bases: 8. The CDR3 bases are TGTGCCAGCTCAACCGGTGACAGGGTGAGCAATCAGCCCCAGCATTTT. Protein sequence: CASSTGDRVSNQPQHF. Combining the CDR3 with reference TRBV18 and TRBJ1-5 gives the whole variable domain NAGVMQNPRHLVRRRGQEARLRCSPMKGHSHVYWYRQLPEEGLKFMVYLQKENIIDESGMPKERFSAEFPKEGPSILRIQQVVRGDSAAYFCASSTGDRVSNQPQHFGDGTRLSIL.

The chain combines TRBV13 with TRBJ2-7; tentative D call: TRBD2 (5 bases). Looked up from germline, CDR1 is PRHDT and CDR2 is FYEKMQ (reference sequence). The V gene lost 5 bases and the J gene lost 7 bases, with 12 bases spanning the gap. The CDR3 runs 12 residues. CDR3 sequence (DNA): TGTGCCAGCAGCCCGCCAACTAGGGAGCAGTACTTC. It specifies CASSPPTREQYF.